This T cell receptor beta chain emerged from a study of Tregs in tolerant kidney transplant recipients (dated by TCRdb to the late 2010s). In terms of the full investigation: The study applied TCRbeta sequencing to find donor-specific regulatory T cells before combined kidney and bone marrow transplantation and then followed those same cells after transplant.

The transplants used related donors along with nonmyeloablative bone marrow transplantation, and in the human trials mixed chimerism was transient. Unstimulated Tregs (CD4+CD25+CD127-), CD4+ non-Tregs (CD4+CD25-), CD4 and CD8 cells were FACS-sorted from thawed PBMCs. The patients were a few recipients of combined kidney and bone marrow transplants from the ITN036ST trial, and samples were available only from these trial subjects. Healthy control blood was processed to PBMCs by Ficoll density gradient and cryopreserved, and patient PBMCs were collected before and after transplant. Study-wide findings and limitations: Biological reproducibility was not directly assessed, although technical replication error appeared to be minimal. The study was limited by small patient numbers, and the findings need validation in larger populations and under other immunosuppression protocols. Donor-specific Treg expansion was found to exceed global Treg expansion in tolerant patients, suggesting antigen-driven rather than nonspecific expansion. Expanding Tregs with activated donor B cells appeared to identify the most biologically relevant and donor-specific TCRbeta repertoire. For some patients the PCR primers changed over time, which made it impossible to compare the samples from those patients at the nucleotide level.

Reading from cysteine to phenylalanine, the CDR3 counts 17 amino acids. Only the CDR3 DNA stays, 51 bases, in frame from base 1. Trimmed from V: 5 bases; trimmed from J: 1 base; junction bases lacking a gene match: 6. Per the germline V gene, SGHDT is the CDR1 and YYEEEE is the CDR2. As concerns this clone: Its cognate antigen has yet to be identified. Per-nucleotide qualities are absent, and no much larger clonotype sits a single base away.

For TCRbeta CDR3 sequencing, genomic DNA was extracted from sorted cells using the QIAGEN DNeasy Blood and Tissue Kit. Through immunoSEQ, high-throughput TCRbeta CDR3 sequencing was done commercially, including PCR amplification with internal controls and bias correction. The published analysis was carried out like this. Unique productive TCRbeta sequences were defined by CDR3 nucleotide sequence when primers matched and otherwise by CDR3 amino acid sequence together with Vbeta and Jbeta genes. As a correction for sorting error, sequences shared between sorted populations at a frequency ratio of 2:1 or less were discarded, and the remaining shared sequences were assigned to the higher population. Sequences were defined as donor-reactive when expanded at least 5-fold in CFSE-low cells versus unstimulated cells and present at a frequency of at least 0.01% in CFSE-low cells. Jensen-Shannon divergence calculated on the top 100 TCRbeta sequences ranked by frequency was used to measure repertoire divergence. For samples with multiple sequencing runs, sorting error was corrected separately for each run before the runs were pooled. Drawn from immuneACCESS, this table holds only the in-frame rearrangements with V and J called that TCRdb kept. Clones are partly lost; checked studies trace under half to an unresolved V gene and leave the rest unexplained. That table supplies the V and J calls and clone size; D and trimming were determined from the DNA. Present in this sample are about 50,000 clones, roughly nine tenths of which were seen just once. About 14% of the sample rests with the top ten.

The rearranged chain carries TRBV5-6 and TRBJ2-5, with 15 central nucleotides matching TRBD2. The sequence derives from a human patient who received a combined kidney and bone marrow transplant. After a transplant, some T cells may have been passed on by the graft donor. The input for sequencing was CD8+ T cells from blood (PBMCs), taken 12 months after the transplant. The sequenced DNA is TGTGCCAGCAGGGGACTAGCGGGGGGCCCTGCCCAAGAGACCCAGTACTTC. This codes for CASRGLAGGPAQETQYF.